This entry lists 15 T cell receptor beta chains sequenced from one sample in a study of immune heterogeneity within non-small cell lung tumors. At 600 ng per sample, bulk tumor genomic DNA provided the template. Several biopsies per primary tumor, spaced far apart, were taken during surgery. The study enrolled patients with untreated, newly diagnosed non-small cell lung cancer who underwent curative surgery. Multiplex PCR employing 32 V and 13 J primers generated amplicons of the TCR beta CDR3. TCRdb passed the multiplex PCR reads through MiXCR, listing each CDR3 protein once. The sample carries about 3,300 distinct CDR3 sequences, about 50% recorded once. Material for sequencing was lung tumor tissue. The source of these receptors is a man in his fifties or sixties with non-small cell lung cancer.

This chain uses TRBV10-3 with TRBJ1-5; no reliable D call. Trimming removed 5 bases from V and 2 bases from J, with 7 bases in between. Germline-derived CDR1 and CDR2 are ENHRY and SYGVKD. The CDR3 covers 13 residues. CDR3 in DNA: TGTGCCATCAGTACAGCGGGCAATCAGCCCCAGCATTTT. Amino acids: CAISTAGNQPQHF.

This clonotype is medium-sized within its sample. The gene calls are TRBV6-1 and TRBJ1-4; 7 nucleotides match TRBD1. V shed 5 bases and J 8 bases; nucleotides not matched to a gene: 8. Germline V lookup: CDR1 MNHNS, CDR2 SASEGT. This CDR3 spans 14 amino acids. CDR3 sequence reads: CASSMTGREEKLFF. The DNA of the CDR3 is TGTGCCAGCAGTATGACAGGGAGAGAAGAAAAACTGTTTTTT.

This clonotype rates as hyperexpanded. V is TRBV11-3 and J is TRBJ2-7; no definite D call. The V end lost 5 bases, the J end lost 3 bases, and 8 bases lay between the germline ends. Per germline, CDR1 SGHNT and CDR2 YENEEA. The CDR3 sequence is 12 residues long. CDR3 nucleotide sequence: TGTGCCAGCAGCAACCAGATCTACGAGCAGTACTTC. It translates to CASSNQIYEQYF.

The V gene is TRBV18, the J gene TRBJ1-1; 10 nucleotides match TRBD1. The CDR3 sequence is 15 residues long. The V segment lost 5 bases and the J segment 4 bases; nucleotides outside the gene matches: 7. Germline V gene sequence: CDR1 KGHSH, CDR2 LQKENI. The CDR3 spells CASSTRDRGPTEAFF. CDR3 nucleotides: TGTGCCAGCTCAACCCGGGACAGGGGTCCCACTGAAGCTTTCTTT.

Judged by abundance, this clonotype is medium-sized. The CDR3 loop reads CASSSGGQPYEQYF. The DNA for the CDR3 is TGTGCCAGCAGTTCGGGGGGACAACCCTACGAGCAGTACTTC. This chain uses TRBV27 with TRBJ2-7; weak D call: TRBD2 (7 bases). There are 14 residues in the CDR3. Germline loops: CDR1 MNHEY, CDR2 SMNVEV (reference sequence). Trimming took 4 bases from V and 2 from J, leaving 12 bases between them.

This rearrangement joins TRBV27 to TRBJ1-1; D is uncertain. Deletions cut 4 bases from V and 1 base from J, with 10 bases between. CDR3 length: 14 amino acids. The germline gives CDR1 MNHEY, CDR2 SMNVEV (reference sequence). The CDR3 region has the DNA TGTGCCAGCAGTTCTCTCCTGGGGAACACTGAAGCTTTCTTT. Translation gives CASSSLLGNTEAFF.

As regards this clonotype: A clone one base away is much larger, so this may be a read error. The gene calls are TRBV12-3 or TRBV12-4 and TRBJ2-1, with D perhaps given as TRBD1 or TRBD2 (9 bases each). The CDR3 sequence is 16 residues long. V was pared by 7 bases and J by 8 bases, with 24 bases between. CDR3 in amino acids: CASNGQGMVAGDEQFF. DNA for the CDR3: TGTGCCAGCAATGGACAGGGGATGGTAGCGGGAGATGAGCAGTTCTTC.

This clonotype is judged medium-sized. The chain couples TRBV28 to TRBJ1-2; D unclear. The CDR3 length is 15 residues. V lost 4 bases and J lost 3, with 15 bases in between. The germline V gene has CDR1 MDHEN and CDR2 SYDVKM. Here the CDR3 DNA reads TGTGCCAGCAGTTCACAACGGAGGTTCGACTATGGCTACACCTTC. It translates to CASSSQRRFDYGYTF.

The chain has TRBV12-3 or TRBV12-4 and TRBJ1-2; the D is unclear. This CDR3 has 13 amino acids. The ends were cut back, 5 bases at V and 3 bases at J, with 10 bases in the middle. The CDR3 sequence: CASSPGLDYGYTF. In nucleotides, the CDR3 is TGTGCCAGCAGTCCCGGACTAGACTATGGCTACACCTTC.

The CDR3: CASSSLTSGATLAKNIQYF. The CDR3 bases are TGTGCCAGCAGCTCACTGACTAGCGGAGCTACCCTAGCCAAAAACATTCAGTACTTC. The rearrangement joins TRBV6-2 or TRBV6-3 to TRBJ2-4; 9 bases are a match to TRBD2. Germline trimming cut 6 bases from V and 0 bases from J; bases unmatched to any gene: 15. Germline loops: CDR1 MNHEY, CDR2 SVGEGT. This CDR3 spans 19 amino acids.

The chain is built from TRBV20-1 and TRBJ2-7; TRBD1 or TRBD2 may be the D gene (5 bases each). CDR1 and CDR2 from the germline V gene are DFQATT and SNEGSKA (reference sequence). Trimming removed 4 bases from V and 4 bases from J, with 11 bases in between. The CDR3 has 12 amino acids. The CDR3, as DNA: TGCAGTGCTAACGGGGCGTCTTACGAGCAGTACTTC. Protein: CSANGASYEQYF.

J is TRBJ2-7 and V is TRBV9, with D possibly matching TRBD1 (5 bases). Per germline, CDR1 SGDLS and CDR2 YYNGEE. This CDR3 has 15 amino acids. V was cut by 3 bases and J by 1 base, with 14 bases left in between. Here the CDR3 DNA reads TGTGCCAGCAGCGGGTCACGGCAGGGATCCTACGAGCAGTACTTC. It is translated as CASSGSRQGSYEQYF.

V and J are TRBV27 and TRBJ2-7, with 11 bases matching TRBD1. V trimming: 5 bases; J trimming: 5 bases; junction bases outside the gene matches: 11. CDR3 length equals 16 residues. CDR1 and CDR2 from the germline V gene are MNHEY and SMNVEV (reference sequence). CDR3 protein: CASSRYLPGQGDEQYF. CDR3 nucleotide sequence: TGTGCCAGCAGTCGCTACTTACCGGGACAGGGGGACGAGCAGTACTTC.

The V call is TRBV28, the J call TRBJ2-3; the match to TRBD2 covers 13 bases. CDR3 size: 16 residues. Germline CDR1 and CDR2: MDHEN and SYDVKM. Trimming removed 4 bases from V and 7 bases from J; junction bases left unmatched: 8. CDR3 bases: TGTGCCAGCAGTTCTACTAGCGGGAGGGCCGCAAATACGCAGTATTTT. This encodes CASSSTSGRAANTQYF.

This clonotype is labeled as medium-sized. This chain links TRBV7-2 with TRBJ1-5; a possible D gene is TRBD1 (6 bases). The CDR3 loop spans 15 amino acids. The ends were cut back, 5 bases at V and 0 bases at J, with 11 bases in the middle. Looked up from germline, CDR1 is SGHTA and CDR2 is FQGNSA. In DNA, the CDR3 is TGTGCCAGCAGCCAAGGGGGTTATAGCAATCAGCCCCAGCATTTT. This codes for CASSQGGYSNQPQHF.